A selection of T cell receptor beta chains follows, all from one sample in a study of blood T cell repertoires in COVID-19. The protocol was immunoSEQ multiplex PCR, while the TCRdb copy is restricted to in-frame clones and leaves out a portion. The table lists around 330,000 clones, approximately 90% of them singletons. The sequencing input was PBMCs or T cells enriched from blood (not recorded which). These receptors were obtained from a woman aged 18-29 years who had recovered from COVID-19. Each CDR3 is given with its conserved first and last residue. D genes are given only for firm matches. Not every row has a clone size; where given, it reads once, few, many or a size class.

j_gene: TRBJ1-2; d_gene: .; abundance: .; v_gene: TRBV18; len: 15; CDR3nt: TGTGCCAGCTCACCCCCCCAGGGATCCAACTATGGCTACACCTTC; CDR3aa: CASSPPQGSNYGYTF
j_gene: TRBJ2-5; d_gene: .; abundance: .; v_gene: TRBV28; len: 13; CDR3nt: TGTGCCAGCAGTTCACGACCAGGGACTCCCCAGTACTTC; CDR3aa: CASSSRPGTPQYF
j_gene: TRBJ2-7; d_gene: .; abundance: .; v_gene: TRBV10-3; len: 15; CDR3nt: TGTGCCATCAGTGACCAACTGCGACAGCCCTACGAGCAGTACTTC; CDR3aa: CAISDQLRQPYEQYF
j_gene: TRBJ2-1; d_gene: TRBD2; abundance: once; v_gene: TRBV2; len: 14; CDR3nt: TGTGCCAGCAGCCAAGGACCGGGGGGTAGGGAGCAGTTCTTC; CDR3aa: CASSQGPGGREQFF
j_gene: TRBJ1-3; d_gene: TRBD1; abundance: .; v_gene: TRBV5-4; len: 17; CDR3nt: TGTGCCAGCAGCTCGGCGGACAGGATCAGCTCTGGAAACACCATATATTTT; CDR3aa: CASSSADRISSGNTIYF
j_gene: TRBJ2-1; d_gene: .; abundance: .; v_gene: TRBV19; len: 13; CDR3nt: TGTGCCAGTACAGTAACGGGAGACAATGAGCAGTTCTTC; CDR3aa: CASTVTGDNEQFF
j_gene: TRBJ2-3; d_gene: TRBD2; abundance: .; v_gene: TRBV7-3; len: 16; CDR3nt: TGTGCCAGCAGCTTTTCGAGCGGGGGGCCGGCAGATACGCAGTATTTT; CDR3aa: CASSFSSGGPADTQYF
j_gene: TRBJ1-2; d_gene: .; abundance: .; v_gene: TRBV24-1; len: 13; CDR3nt: TGTGCCACCAGTGATTTGACAGGGCATGGCTACACCTTC; CDR3aa: CATSDLTGHGYTF
j_gene: TRBJ2-7; d_gene: TRBD2; abundance: .; v_gene: TRBV7-3; len: 17; CDR3nt: TGTGCCAGCAGCTTAAACCGAGCGGGAGGTGGACTCTACGAGCAGTACTTC; CDR3aa: CASSLNRAGGGLYEQYF
j_gene: TRBJ2-5; d_gene: .; abundance: .; v_gene: TRBV3-1/TRBV3-2; len: 12; CDR3nt: TGTGCCAGCAGCCAAGATGGCGGGACCCAGTACTTC; CDR3aa: CASSQDGGTQYF
j_gene: TRBJ2-7; d_gene: .; abundance: .; v_gene: TRBV5-8; len: 15; CDR3nt: TGTGCCAGCAGCTTGGGGCCCGCGGAACTCTACGAGCAGTACTTC; CDR3aa: CASSLGPAELYEQYF
j_gene: TRBJ1-5; d_gene: .; abundance: few; v_gene: TRBV20-1; len: 13; CDR3nt: TGCAGTGCTAGTGGCAGAAGTAATCAGCCCCAGCATTTT; CDR3aa: CSASGRSNQPQHF
j_gene: TRBJ1-5; d_gene: .; abundance: .; v_gene: TRBV5-4; len: 13; CDR3nt: TGTGCCAGCAGCTTGGGGGGGCTTCAGCCCCAGCATTTT; CDR3aa: CASSLGGLQPQHF
j_gene: TRBJ1-5; d_gene: .; abundance: .; v_gene: TRBV18; len: 14; CDR3nt: TGTGCCAGCTCACCATCAGGTTTGGATCAGCCCCAGCATTTT; CDR3aa: CASSPSGLDQPQHF
j_gene: TRBJ2-3; d_gene: .; abundance: .; v_gene: TRBV4-3; len: 15; CDR3nt: TGCGCCAGCAGCCAAGAAGGCAGGGCCCAAGATACGCAGTATTTT; CDR3aa: CASSQEGRAQDTQYF
j_gene: TRBJ2-1; d_gene: TRBD2; abundance: .; v_gene: TRBV5-5; len: 18; CDR3nt: TGTGCCAGCAGTAATATCTGGGCTAGCGGGGCCCGCTACAATGAGCAGTTCTTC; CDR3aa: CASSNIWASGARYNEQFF
j_gene: TRBJ1-2; d_gene: .; abundance: .; v_gene: TRBV18; len: 13; CDR3nt: TGTGCCACCTCCCGGCCAGAGGATAATGGCTACACCTTC; CDR3aa: CATSRPEDNGYTF
j_gene: TRBJ1-2; d_gene: .; abundance: .; v_gene: TRBV20-1; len: 11; CDR3nt: TGCAGTGCTATCACAGGGTATGGCTACACCTTC; CDR3aa: CSAITGYGYTF
j_gene: TRBJ2-7; d_gene: TRBD1; abundance: .; v_gene: TRBV28; len: 16; CDR3nt: TGTGCCAGCAGGAACTTCCCTCGGGACAGGGACTACGAGCAGTACTTC; CDR3aa: CASRNFPRDRDYEQYF
j_gene: TRBJ1-2; d_gene: .; abundance: .; v_gene: TRBV28; len: 14; CDR3nt: TGTGCCAGCAGTTTAGGGCAGAACCGCTATGGCTACACCTTC; CDR3aa: CASSLGQNRYGYTF
j_gene: TRBJ2-1; d_gene: TRBD2; abundance: once; v_gene: TRBV7-6; len: 15; CDR3nt: TGTGCCAGCAGCTGGGGACTAGCGGGGGGCTATGAGCAGTTCTTC; CDR3aa: CASSWGLAGGYEQFF
j_gene: TRBJ1-1; d_gene: TRBD1; abundance: .; v_gene: TRBV5-4; len: 13; CDR3nt: TGTGCCAGCAGATCACAGGGGGACACTGAAGCTTTCTTT; CDR3aa: CASRSQGDTEAFF
j_gene: TRBJ2-1; d_gene: TRBD2; abundance: once; v_gene: TRBV7-3; len: 15; CDR3nt: TGTGCCAGCAGCTTCGTAGCGGGGTGGGGGAATGAGCAGTTCTTC; CDR3aa: CASSFVAGWGNEQFF
j_gene: TRBJ1-4; d_gene: TRBD1; abundance: .; v_gene: TRBV28; len: 17; CDR3nt: TGTGCCAGCAGTCAACCGGGACAGGGTTGGCCAGTAGAAAAACTGTTTTTT; CDR3aa: CASSQPGQGWPVEKLFF
j_gene: TRBJ1-1; d_gene: TRBD1; abundance: .; v_gene: TRBV5-4; len: 15; CDR3nt: TGTGCCAGCAGCTTCTCCAGGGGGCTCGGTACTGAAGCTTTCTTT; CDR3aa: CASSFSRGLGTEAFF
j_gene: TRBJ2-7; d_gene: .; abundance: .; v_gene: TRBV4-2; len: 16; CDR3nt: TGTGCCAGCAGCCAAGCGGATTCGGGTATCTCCTACGAGCAGTACTTC; CDR3aa: CASSQADSGISYEQYF
j_gene: TRBJ1-5; d_gene: TRBD1; abundance: once; v_gene: TRBV19; len: 15; CDR3nt: TGTGCCAGTAGTACCCTGGGACAGTTCAATCAGCCCCAGCATTTT; CDR3aa: CASSTLGQFNQPQHF
j_gene: TRBJ1-1; d_gene: .; abundance: .; v_gene: TRBV18; len: 16; CDR3nt: TGTGCCAGCTCGGCCGAATTTTGGGGGGGCAGGTCTGAAGCTTTCTTT; CDR3aa: CASSAEFWGGRSEAFF
j_gene: TRBJ1-2; d_gene: .; abundance: .; v_gene: TRBV29-1; len: 13; CDR3nt: TGCAGCGTCTTAACGGGGGGCCTCTATGGCTACACCTTC; CDR3aa: CSVLTGGLYGYTF
j_gene: TRBJ2-5; d_gene: TRBD2; abundance: .; v_gene: TRBV5-1; len: 17; CDR3nt: TGCGCCAGCAGCTTGGACTTTAGCGGGGGGGCCTCCGAGACCCAGTACTTC; CDR3aa: CASSLDFSGGASETQYF
j_gene: TRBJ1-4; d_gene: .; abundance: .; v_gene: TRBV6-5; len: 16; CDR3nt: TGTGCCAGCAGTTTCCCCCGACAGACAACTAATGAAAAACTGTTTTTT; CDR3aa: CASSFPRQTTNEKLFF
j_gene: TRBJ2-7; d_gene: .; abundance: once; v_gene: TRBV5-5; len: 15; CDR3nt: TGTGCCAGCAGCTTGGCCACAGGGGAGGTCTACGAGCAGTACTTC; CDR3aa: CASSLATGEVYEQYF
j_gene: TRBJ2-6; d_gene: .; abundance: few; v_gene: TRBV19; len: 17; CDR3nt: TGTGCCAGTACATATTCCCACAGCAACTCTGGGGCCAACGTCCTGACTTTC; CDR3aa: CASTYSHSNSGANVLTF
j_gene: TRBJ2-7; d_gene: .; abundance: .; v_gene: TRBV4-1; len: 13; CDR3nt: TGCGCCAGCAGCCAAGAACCTAGCTACGAGCAGTACTTC; CDR3aa: CASSQEPSYEQYF
j_gene: TRBJ1-2; d_gene: .; abundance: .; v_gene: TRBV28; len: 16; CDR3nt: TGTGCCAGCAGTGAAAACTCGGGTTTCCCCTACTATGGCTACACCTTC; CDR3aa: CASSENSGFPYYGYTF
j_gene: TRBJ2-7; d_gene: TRBD2; abundance: .; v_gene: TRBV3-1/TRBV3-2; len: 15; CDR3nt: TGTGCCAGCAGCCAAGGGCTAGCGGCCCCCTACGAGCAGTACTTC; CDR3aa: CASSQGLAAPYEQYF
j_gene: TRBJ2-5; d_gene: .; abundance: .; v_gene: TRBV5-4; len: 15; CDR3nt: TGTGCCAGCAGCTTGCCGGGGGAATTCCAAGAGACCCAGTACTTC; CDR3aa: CASSLPGEFQETQYF
j_gene: TRBJ2-7; d_gene: .; abundance: .; v_gene: TRBV7-2; len: 14; CDR3nt: TGTGCCAGCAGCTTAGCGCGCCAGGACTACGAGCAGTACTTC; CDR3aa: CASSLARQDYEQYF
j_gene: TRBJ1-2; d_gene: TRBD1; abundance: few; v_gene: TRBV24-1; len: 15; CDR3nt: TGTGCCACCAGCGCGACAGGGGACTTTGACTATGGCTACACCTTC; CDR3aa: CATSATGDFDYGYTF
j_gene: TRBJ1-4; d_gene: .; abundance: .; v_gene: TRBV3-1/TRBV3-2; len: 16; CDR3nt: TGTGCCAGCAGCCAAGATGGGAGTGGGCGTAATGAAAAACTGTTTTTT; CDR3aa: CASSQDGSGRNEKLFF
j_gene: TRBJ1-2; d_gene: TRBD1; abundance: .; v_gene: TRBV28; len: 16; CDR3nt: TGTGCCAGCAGTTCCTATCCGGGACAGAAGAACTATGGCTACACCTTC; CDR3aa: CASSSYPGQKNYGYTF
j_gene: TRBJ1-2; d_gene: .; abundance: .; v_gene: TRBV15; len: 16; CDR3nt: TGTGCCACCAGCAGAGCTACAGGGATCCCTAACTATGGCTACACCTTC; CDR3aa: CATSRATGIPNYGYTF
j_gene: TRBJ1-2; d_gene: .; abundance: .; v_gene: TRBV6-5; len: 15; CDR3nt: TGTGCCAGCAGAGGGGACTGGGAGGGCCCGAATGGCTACACCTTC; CDR3aa: CASRGDWEGPNGYTF
j_gene: TRBJ1-1; d_gene: .; abundance: .; v_gene: TRBV28; len: 15; CDR3nt: TGTGCCAGCACCCCCTCGGGGGTCCTGAACACTGAAGCTTTCTTT; CDR3aa: CASTPSGVLNTEAFF
j_gene: TRBJ1-2; d_gene: TRBD1; abundance: .; v_gene: TRBV3-1/TRBV3-2; len: 15; CDR3nt: TGTGCCAGCAGCCTTAGGACAGGACTATACTATGGCTACACCTTC; CDR3aa: CASSLRTGLYYGYTF
j_gene: TRBJ2-1; d_gene: .; abundance: .; v_gene: TRBV4-2; len: 13; CDR3nt: TGTGCCAGCAGCCATTCCCGCGGCAATGAGCAGTTCTTC; CDR3aa: CASSHSRGNEQFF
j_gene: TRBJ2-1; d_gene: .; abundance: many; v_gene: TRBV28; len: 16; CDR3nt: TGTGCCAGCAGTAGCCCAGGGTCCAGCTCCTACAATGAGCAGTTCTTC; CDR3aa: CASSSPGSSSYNEQFF